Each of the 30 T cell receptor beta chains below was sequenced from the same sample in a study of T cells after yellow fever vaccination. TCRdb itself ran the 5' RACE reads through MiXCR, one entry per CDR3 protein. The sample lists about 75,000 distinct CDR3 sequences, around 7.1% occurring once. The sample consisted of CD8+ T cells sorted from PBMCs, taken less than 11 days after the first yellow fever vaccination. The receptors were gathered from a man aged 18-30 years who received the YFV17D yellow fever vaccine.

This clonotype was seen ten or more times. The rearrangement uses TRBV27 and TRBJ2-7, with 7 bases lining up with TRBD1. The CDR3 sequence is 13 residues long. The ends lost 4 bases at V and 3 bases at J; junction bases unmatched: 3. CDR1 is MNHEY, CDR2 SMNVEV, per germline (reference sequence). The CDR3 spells CASSWSGGYEQYF. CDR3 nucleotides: TGTGCCAGCAGTTGGTCAGGGGGCTACGAGCAGTACTTC.

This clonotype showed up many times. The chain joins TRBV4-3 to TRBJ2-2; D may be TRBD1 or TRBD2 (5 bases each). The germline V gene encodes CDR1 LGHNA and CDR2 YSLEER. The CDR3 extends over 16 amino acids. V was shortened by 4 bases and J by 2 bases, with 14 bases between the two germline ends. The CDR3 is CASSLTGTSNTGELFF. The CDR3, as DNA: TGCGCCAGCAGCCTCACCGGGACCTCAAACACCGGGGAGCTGTTTTTT.

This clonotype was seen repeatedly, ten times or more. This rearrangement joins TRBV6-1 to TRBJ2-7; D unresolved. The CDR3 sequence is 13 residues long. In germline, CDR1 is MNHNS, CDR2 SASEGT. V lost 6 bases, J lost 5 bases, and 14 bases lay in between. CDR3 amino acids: CASSRWGSHEQYV. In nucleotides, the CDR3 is TGTGCCAGCAGCCGTTGGGGTTCTCACGAGCAGTACGTC.

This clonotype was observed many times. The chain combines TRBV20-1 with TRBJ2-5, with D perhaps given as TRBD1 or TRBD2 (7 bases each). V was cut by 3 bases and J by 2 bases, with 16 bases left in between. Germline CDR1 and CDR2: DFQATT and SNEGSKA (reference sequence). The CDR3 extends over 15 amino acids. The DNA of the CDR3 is TGCAGTGCTAGGTGGGGGGGACAGTCTCAAGAGACCCAGTACTTC. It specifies CSARWGGQSQETQYF.

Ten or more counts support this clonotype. The CDR3 loop is CASSLFVGASNYGYTF. CDR3 nucleotide sequence: TGCGCCAGCAGCTTGTTTGTGGGGGCAAGTAACTATGGCTACACCTTC. V gene TRBV5-1 combines with J gene TRBJ1-2; tentative D call: TRBD1 (6 bases). From germline, CDR1 is SGHRS and CDR2 YFSETQ. Between the trimmed V and J ends, which lost 1 base and 1 base, there was a span of 14 bases. The CDR3 has 16 amino acids.

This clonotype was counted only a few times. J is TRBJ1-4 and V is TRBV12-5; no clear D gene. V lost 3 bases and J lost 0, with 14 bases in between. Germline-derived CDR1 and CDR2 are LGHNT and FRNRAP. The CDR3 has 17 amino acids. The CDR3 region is CASGFVTGLTTNEKLFF. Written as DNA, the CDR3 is TGTGCTAGTGGTTTCGTGACTGGATTGACAACTAATGAAAAACTGTTTTTT.

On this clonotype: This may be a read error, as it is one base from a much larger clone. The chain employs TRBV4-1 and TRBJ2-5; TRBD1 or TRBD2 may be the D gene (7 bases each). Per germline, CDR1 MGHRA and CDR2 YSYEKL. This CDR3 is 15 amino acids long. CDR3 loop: CSSNEPGGDQETQYF. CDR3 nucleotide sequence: TGCTCCAGCAACGAGCCAGGGGGGGACCAAGAGACCCAGTACTTC.

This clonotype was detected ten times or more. The CDR3 spells CASSLLAQDSTDTQYF. The CDR3 DNA is TGCGCCAGCAGCCTACTAGCGCAAGATAGCACAGATACGCAGTATTTT. V usage is TRBV5-1 and J usage is TRBJ2-3, with TRBD2 matching over 7 bases. CDR3 length equals 16 residues. Losses at the gene ends were 4 bases for V and 0 bases for J; bases not matched to a gene: 8. Germline CDR1 is SGHRS and CDR2 is YFSETQ. Full variable domain (missing parts from reference TRBV5-1 and TRBJ2-3): KAGVTQTPRYLIKTRGQQVTLSCSPISGHRSVSWYQQTPGQGLQFLFEYFSETQRNKGNFPGRFSGRQFSNSRSEMNVSTLELGDSALYLCASSLLAQDSTDTQYFGPGTRLTVL.

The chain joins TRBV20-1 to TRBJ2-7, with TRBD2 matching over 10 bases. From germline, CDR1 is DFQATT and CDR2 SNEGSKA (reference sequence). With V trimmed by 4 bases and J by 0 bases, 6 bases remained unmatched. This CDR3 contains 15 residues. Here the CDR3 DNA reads TGCAGTGCTACGACCATAGCGGGGGGCTCCTACGAGCAGTACTTC. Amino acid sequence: CSATTIAGGSYEQYF.

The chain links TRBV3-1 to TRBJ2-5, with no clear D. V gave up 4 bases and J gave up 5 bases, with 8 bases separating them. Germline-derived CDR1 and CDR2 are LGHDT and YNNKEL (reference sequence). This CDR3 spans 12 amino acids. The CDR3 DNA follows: TGTGCCAGCAGCCGGATGGAGGAGACCCAGTACTTC. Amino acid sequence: CASSRMEETQYF.

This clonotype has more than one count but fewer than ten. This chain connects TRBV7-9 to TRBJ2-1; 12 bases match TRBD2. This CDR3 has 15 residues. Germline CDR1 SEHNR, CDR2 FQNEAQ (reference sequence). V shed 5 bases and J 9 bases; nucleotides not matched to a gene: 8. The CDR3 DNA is TGTGCCAGCAGCCAGACTAGCGGGGGTTTCGGTGAGCAGTTCTTC. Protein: CASSQTSGGFGEQFF.

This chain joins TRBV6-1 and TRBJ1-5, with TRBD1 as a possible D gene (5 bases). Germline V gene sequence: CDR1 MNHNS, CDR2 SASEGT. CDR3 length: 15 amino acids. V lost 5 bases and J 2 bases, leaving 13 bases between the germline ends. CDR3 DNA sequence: TGTGCCAGCAGTCAGGGACTAGTTGGCAATCAGCCCCAGCATTTT. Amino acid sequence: CASSQGLVGNQPQHF.

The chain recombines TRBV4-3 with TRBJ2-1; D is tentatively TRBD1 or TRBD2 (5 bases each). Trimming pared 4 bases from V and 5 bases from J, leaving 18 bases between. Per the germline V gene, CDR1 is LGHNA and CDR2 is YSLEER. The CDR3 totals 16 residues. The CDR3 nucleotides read TGCGCCAGCAGCCCCAACCGGGACGGAAGGAACAATGAGCAGTTCTTC. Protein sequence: CASSPNRDGRNNEQFF.

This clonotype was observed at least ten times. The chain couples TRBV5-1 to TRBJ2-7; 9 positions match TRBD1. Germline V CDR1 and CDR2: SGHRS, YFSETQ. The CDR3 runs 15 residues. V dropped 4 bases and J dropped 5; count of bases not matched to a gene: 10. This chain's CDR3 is CASSAKQGAVHEQYF. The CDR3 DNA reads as TGCGCCAGCAGCGCCAAACAGGGGGCGGTACACGAGCAGTACTTC.

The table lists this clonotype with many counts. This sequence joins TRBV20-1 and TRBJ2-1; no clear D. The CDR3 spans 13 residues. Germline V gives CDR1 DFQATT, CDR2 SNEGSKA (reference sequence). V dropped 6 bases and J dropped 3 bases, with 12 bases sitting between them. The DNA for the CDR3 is TGCAGTGCCCTACTACAGAACTACAATGAGCAGTTCTTC. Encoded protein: CSALLQNYNEQFF.

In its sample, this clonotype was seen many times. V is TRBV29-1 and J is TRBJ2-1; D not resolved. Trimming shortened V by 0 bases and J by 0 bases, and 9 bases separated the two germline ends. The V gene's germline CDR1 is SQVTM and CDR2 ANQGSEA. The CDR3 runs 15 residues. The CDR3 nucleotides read TGCAGCGTTGAAGATCCCAGGCCCTCCTACAATGAGCAGTTCTTC. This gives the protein CSVEDPRPSYNEQFF.

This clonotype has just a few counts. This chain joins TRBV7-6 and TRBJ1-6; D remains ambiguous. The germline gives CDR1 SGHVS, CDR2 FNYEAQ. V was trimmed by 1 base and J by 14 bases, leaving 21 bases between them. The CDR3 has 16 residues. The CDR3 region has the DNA TGTGCCAGCAGCTTAGAAGCTAACCCCCGAAACGAAGCCCTCCACTTT. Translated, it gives CASSLEANPRNEALHF. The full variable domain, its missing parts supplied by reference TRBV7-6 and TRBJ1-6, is GAGVSQSPRYKVTKRGQDVALRCDPISGHVSLYWYRQALGQGPEFLTYFNYEAQQDKSGLPNDRFSAERPEGSISTLTIQRTEQRDSAMYRCASSLEANPRNEALHFGNGTRLTVT.

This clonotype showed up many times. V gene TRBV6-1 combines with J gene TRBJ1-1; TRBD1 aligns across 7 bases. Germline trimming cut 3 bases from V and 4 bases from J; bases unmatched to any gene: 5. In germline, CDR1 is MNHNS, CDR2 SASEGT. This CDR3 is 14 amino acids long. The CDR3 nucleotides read TGTGCCAGCAGTGAGGGTTGGACAGGCACTGAAGCTTTCTTT. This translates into CASSEGWTGTEAFF.

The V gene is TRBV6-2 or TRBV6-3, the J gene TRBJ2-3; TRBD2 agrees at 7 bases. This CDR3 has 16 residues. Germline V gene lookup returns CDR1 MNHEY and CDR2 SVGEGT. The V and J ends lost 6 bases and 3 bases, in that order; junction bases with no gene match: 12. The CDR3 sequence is CASRRLTSRATDTQYF. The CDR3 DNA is TGTGCCAGCAGACGTCTGACTAGCCGGGCGACAGATACGCAGTATTTT.

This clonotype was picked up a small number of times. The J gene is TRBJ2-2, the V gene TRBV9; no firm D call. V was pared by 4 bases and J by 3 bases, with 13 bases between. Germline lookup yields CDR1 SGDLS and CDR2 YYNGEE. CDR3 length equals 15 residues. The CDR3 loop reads CASSPPIADTGELFF. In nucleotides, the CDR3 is TGTGCCAGCAGCCCGCCCATAGCCGACACCGGGGAGCTGTTTTTT.

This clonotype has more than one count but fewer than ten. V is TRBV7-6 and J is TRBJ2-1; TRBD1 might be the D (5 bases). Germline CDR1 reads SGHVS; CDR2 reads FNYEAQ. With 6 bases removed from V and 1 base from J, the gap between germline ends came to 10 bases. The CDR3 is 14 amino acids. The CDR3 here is CASRLQGSYNEQFF. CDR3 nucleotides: TGTGCCAGCAGACTGCAGGGTTCCTACAATGAGCAGTTCTTC.

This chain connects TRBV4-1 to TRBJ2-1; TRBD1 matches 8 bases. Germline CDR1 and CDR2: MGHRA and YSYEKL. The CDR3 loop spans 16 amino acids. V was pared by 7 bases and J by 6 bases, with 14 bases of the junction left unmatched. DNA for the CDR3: TGCGCCAGCATCTCAATCCAGGGGGCTGGAGGCAATGAGCAGTTCTTC. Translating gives CASISIQGAGGNEQFF.

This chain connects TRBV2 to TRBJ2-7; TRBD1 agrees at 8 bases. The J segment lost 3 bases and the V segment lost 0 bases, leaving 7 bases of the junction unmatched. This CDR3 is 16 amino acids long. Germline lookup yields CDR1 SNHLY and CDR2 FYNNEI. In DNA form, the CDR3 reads TGTGCCAGCAGTGAAGCTGGGGGACAGGAAGACTACGAGCAGTACTTC. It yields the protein CASSEAGGQEDYEQYF.

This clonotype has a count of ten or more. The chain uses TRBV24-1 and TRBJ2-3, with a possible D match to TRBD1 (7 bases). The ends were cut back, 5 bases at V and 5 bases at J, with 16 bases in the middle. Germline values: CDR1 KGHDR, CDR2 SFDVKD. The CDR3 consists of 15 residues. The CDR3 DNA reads TGTGCCACCAGTGCCATAGGGCAGGGGGGAGATACGCAGTATTTT. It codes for CATSAIGQGGDTQYF.

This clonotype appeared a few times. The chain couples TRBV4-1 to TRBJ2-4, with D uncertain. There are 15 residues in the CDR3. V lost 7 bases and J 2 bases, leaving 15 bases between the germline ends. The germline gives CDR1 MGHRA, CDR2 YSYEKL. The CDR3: CASTSFGLTKNIQYF. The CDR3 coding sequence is TGCGCCAGCACCTCTTTCGGGTTGACCAAAAACATTCAGTACTTC.

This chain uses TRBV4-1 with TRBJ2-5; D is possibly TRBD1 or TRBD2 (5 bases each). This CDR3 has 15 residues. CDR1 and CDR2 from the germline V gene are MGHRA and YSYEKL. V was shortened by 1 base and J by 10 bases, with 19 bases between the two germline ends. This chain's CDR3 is CASSQGMGVSRDQYF. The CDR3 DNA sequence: TGCGCCAGCAGCCAAGGAATGGGGGTTAGTCGGGACCAGTACTTC.

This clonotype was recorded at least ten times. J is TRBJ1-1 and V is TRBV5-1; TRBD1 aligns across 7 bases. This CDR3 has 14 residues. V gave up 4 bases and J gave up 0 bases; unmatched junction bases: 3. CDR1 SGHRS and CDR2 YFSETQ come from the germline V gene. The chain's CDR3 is CASSPGQMNTEAFF. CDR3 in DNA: TGCGCCAGCAGCCCGGGACAGATGAACACTGAAGCTTTCTTT.

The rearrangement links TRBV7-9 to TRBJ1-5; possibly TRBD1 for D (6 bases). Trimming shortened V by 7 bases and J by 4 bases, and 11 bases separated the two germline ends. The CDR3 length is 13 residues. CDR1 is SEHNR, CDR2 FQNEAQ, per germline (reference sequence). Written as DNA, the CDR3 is TGTGCCAGCACCTCGGACAGTAATCAGCCCCAGCATTTT. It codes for CASTSDSNQPQHF.

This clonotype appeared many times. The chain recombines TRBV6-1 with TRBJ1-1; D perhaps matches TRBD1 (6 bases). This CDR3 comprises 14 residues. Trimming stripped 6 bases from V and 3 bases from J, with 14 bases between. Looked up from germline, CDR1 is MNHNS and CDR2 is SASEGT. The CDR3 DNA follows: TGTGCCAGCAGGGGGGGGCAGGCGGACACTGAAGCTTTCTTT. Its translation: CASRGGQADTEAFF.

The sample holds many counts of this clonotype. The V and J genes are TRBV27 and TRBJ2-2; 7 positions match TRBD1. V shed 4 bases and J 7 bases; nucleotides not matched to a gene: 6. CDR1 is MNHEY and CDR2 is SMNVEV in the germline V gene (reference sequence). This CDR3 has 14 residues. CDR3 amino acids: CASSWTTGIGELFF. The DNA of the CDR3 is TGTGCCAGCAGTTGGACGACAGGGATCGGGGAGCTGTTTTTT.